The clone carrying this T cell receptor (beta chain) was seen a single time. The entry originates in a study of tissue T cells after allogeneic stem cell transplantation. Clones were sequenced by immunoSEQ multiplex PCR, and TCRdb holds only the in-frame ones, with some missing. The data hold over 2,500 clones, with 50% to 70% observed a single time. Steroid-refractory graft-versus-host disease after allogeneic hematopoietic cell transplant qualified adults for prospective research-autopsy enrollment. Germline-derived CDR1 and CDR2 are SEHNR and FQNEAQ (reference sequence). This CDR3 comprises 14 residues. The V and J ends lost 2 bases and 5 bases respectively, with 13 bases between them.

Sequencing used duodenal tissue, obtained at autopsy. This chain connects TRBV7-9 to TRBJ2-7; possible D gene TRBD1, 6 bases. This clonotype was sampled from an older male patient with steroid-refractory graft-versus-host disease after an allogeneic stem cell transplant. Some T cells may be transferred from the graft donor. CDR3 loop: CASSLQAGENEQYF. In nucleotides, the CDR3 is TGTGCCAGCAGCTTACAAGCAGGGGAAAACGAGCAGTACTTC.